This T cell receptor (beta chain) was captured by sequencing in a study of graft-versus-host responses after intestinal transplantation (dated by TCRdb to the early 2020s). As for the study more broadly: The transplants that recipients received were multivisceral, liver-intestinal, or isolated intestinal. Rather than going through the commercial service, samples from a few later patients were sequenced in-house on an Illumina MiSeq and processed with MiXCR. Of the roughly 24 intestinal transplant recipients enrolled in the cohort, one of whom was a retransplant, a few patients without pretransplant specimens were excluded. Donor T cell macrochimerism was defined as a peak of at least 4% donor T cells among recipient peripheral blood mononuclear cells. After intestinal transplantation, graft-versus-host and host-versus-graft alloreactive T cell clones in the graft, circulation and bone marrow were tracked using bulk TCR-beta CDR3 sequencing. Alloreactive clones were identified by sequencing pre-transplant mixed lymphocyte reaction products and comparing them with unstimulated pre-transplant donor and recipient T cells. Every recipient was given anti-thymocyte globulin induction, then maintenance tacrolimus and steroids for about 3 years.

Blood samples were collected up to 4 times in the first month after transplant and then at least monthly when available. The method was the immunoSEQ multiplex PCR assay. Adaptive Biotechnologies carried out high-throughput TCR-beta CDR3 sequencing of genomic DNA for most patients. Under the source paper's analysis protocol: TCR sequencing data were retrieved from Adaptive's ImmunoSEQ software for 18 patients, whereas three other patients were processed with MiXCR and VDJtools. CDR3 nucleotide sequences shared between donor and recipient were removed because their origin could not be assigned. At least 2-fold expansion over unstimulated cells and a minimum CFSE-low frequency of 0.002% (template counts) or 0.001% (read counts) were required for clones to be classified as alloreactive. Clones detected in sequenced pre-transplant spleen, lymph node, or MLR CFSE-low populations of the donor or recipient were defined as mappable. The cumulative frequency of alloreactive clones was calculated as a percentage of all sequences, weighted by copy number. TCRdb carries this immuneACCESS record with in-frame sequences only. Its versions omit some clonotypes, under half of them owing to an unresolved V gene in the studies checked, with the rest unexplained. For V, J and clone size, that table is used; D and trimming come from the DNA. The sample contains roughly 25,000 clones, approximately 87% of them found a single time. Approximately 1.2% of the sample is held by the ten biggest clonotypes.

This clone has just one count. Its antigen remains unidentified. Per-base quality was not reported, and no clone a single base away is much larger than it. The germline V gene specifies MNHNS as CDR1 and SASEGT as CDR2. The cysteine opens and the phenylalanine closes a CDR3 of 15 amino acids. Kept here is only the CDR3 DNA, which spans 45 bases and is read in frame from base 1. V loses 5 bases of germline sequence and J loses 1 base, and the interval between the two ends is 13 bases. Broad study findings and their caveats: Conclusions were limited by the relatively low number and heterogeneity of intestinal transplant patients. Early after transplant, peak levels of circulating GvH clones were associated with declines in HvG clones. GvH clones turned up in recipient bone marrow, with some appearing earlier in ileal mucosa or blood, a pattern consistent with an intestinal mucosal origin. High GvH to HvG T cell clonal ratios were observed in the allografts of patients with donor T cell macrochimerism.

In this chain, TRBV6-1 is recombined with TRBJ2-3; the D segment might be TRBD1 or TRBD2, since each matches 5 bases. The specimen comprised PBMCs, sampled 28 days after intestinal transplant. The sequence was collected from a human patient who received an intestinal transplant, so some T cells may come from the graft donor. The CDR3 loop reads CASSLTGTGTDTQYF. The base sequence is TGTGCCAGCAGTCTAACCGGGACGGGCACAGATACGCAGTATTTT.